The 18 T cell receptor beta chains below were found in one sample sequenced in a study of blood T cell repertoires in COVID-19. TCRdb's table, derived via immunoSEQ multiplex PCR, lists solely in-frame clones and lacks some. The top ten clones hold roughly 1.2% of a sample with a few hundred thousand clones, 88% of them seen once. Sequencing was carried out using PBMCs or T cells enriched from blood (not recorded which). These receptors were collected from a middle-aged woman with acute COVID-19.

The count of this clone is one. J is TRBJ2-7 and V is TRBV6-2 or TRBV6-3; 8 nucleotides line up with TRBD2. Germline V gives CDR1 MNHEY, CDR2 SVGEGT. There are 14 residues in the CDR3. V gave up 4 bases and J gave up 5 bases; unmatched junction bases: 7. The CDR3 reads CASSSAGELNEQYV. The DNA of the CDR3 is TGTGCCAGCAGTTCAGCGGGAGAGCTGAACGAGCAGTACGTC.

The rearrangement joins TRBV3-1 (or the pseudogene TRBV3-2) to TRBJ1-2; TRBD1 might be the D (5 bases). The germline V gene encodes CDR1 LGHDT and CDR2 YNNKEL (reference sequence). CDR3 size: 14 residues. The ends were cut back, 1 base at V and 4 bases at J, with 10 bases in the middle. In nucleotides, the CDR3 is TGTGCCAGCAGCCAAGCGGGGGTACCCTATGGCTACACCTTC. This translates into CASSQAGVPYGYTF.

The rearrangement joins TRBV7-8 to TRBJ2-1; D is unresolved. Per the germline V gene, CDR1 is SGHVS and CDR2 is FQNEAQ. The CDR3 sequence is 12 residues long. The V end was cut by 5 bases, the J end by 7 bases, with 9 bases between. This CDR3 is CASSQLLNEQFF. CDR3 DNA: TGTGCCAGCAGCCAACTACTGAATGAGCAGTTCTTC.

The chain combines TRBV19 with TRBJ1-1, with D hard to call. This CDR3 has 16 residues. The germline gives CDR1 LNHDA, CDR2 SQIVND (reference sequence). Deletions cut 3 bases from V and 5 bases from J, with 19 bases between. CDR3 loop: CASSMREQNFVTEAFF. CDR3 sequence (DNA): TGTGCCAGTAGTATGAGAGAACAGAATTTTGTAACTGAAGCTTTCTTT.

V and J are TRBV10-3 and TRBJ2-1, with 7 bases fitting TRBD1. In germline, CDR1 is ENHRY, CDR2 SYGVKD. CDR3 length equals 13 residues. V trimming: 10 bases; J trimming: 9 bases; junction bases outside the gene matches: 12. CDR3 DNA: TGTGCCACCGATAACAGGGGTCGTGGTGAGCAGTTCTTC. It encodes CATDNRGRGEQFF.

In this sample, this clone turned up a few times. The chain couples TRBV18 to TRBJ1-5; TRBD1 matches 10 bases. This CDR3 is 14 amino acids long. The junction had 1 base not matched to a gene; V was cut back by 3 bases and J by 5 bases. CDR1 is KGHSH and CDR2 is LQKENI in the germline V gene. The CDR3 nucleotides read TGTGCCAGCTCACCGGACAGGGGGTATCAGCCCCAGCATTTT. Its translation is CASSPDRGYQPQHF.

This chain joins TRBV7-9 and TRBJ1-2; D may be TRBD1 (5 bases). The germline gives CDR1 SEHNR, CDR2 FQNEAQ (reference sequence). V was shortened by 4 bases and J by 3 bases, with 6 bases between the two germline ends. The CDR3 spans 12 residues. CDR3 in amino acids: CASSWGDYGYTF. The DNA for the CDR3 is TGTGCCAGCAGCTGGGGCGACTATGGCTACACCTTC.

The chain has TRBV29-1 and TRBJ2-1, with D perhaps TRBD2 (5 bases). The CDR3 spans 13 residues. The germline V gene has CDR1 SQVTM and CDR2 ANQGSEA. V dropped 6 bases and J dropped 7 bases, with 16 bases sitting between them. The CDR3 nucleotides are TGCAGCGTCGCTAAATCCCCGGGGAATGAGCAGTTCTTC. Protein sequence: CSVAKSPGNEQFF.

The chain couples TRBV4-1 to TRBJ1-1, with D tentatively TRBD1 (5 bases). Germline CDR1 reads MGHRA; CDR2 reads YSYEKL. The V gene lost 1 base and the J gene lost 1 base, with 7 bases spanning the gap. The CDR3 runs 14 residues. This chain's CDR3 is CASSQVGGNTEAFF. For the CDR3, the DNA is TGCGCCAGCAGCCAAGTGGGGGGGAACACTGAAGCTTTCTTT.

This sequence joins TRBV18 and TRBJ2-3; D unclear. This CDR3 has 15 amino acids. V was pared by 2 bases and J by 0 bases, with 9 bases between. Germline V CDR1 and CDR2: KGHSH, LQKENI. CDR3 nucleotides: TGTGCCAGCTCACCAAGTACAGCTAGCACAGATACGCAGTATTTT. Its protein product is CASSPSTASTDTQYF.

The V and J genes are TRBV2 and TRBJ2-7, with 10 bases identical to TRBD1. This CDR3 region has 16 residues. CDR1 and CDR2 (germline): SNHLY, FYNNEI. V was clipped by 1 base and J by 2 bases; unmatched bases: 5. For the CDR3, the DNA is TGTGCCAGCAGTGAAGTGGGGACAGGGGATCCCTACGAGCAGTACGTC. Its protein is CASSEVGTGDPYEQYV.

This clone has a single count. CDR3 sequence reads: CASRPGGGEAFF. The CDR3 coding sequence is TGTGCCAGCAGACCTGGGGGCGGTGAAGCTTTCTTT. The chain combines TRBV7-9 with TRBJ1-1, with a weak D call TRBD1 (6 bases). The CDR3 covers 12 residues. Trimming pared 6 bases from V and 7 bases from J, leaving 12 bases between. The germline V gene has CDR1 SEHNR and CDR2 FQNEAQ (reference sequence).

This clone showed up just once. The genes are TRBV21-1 and TRBJ1-1; the DNA was not compared with TRBD1, the D call given in the table. TRBV21-1 is a pseudogene. The CDR3 totals 10 residues. CDR3 nucleotide sequence: TGTGCCAGCTTGGACACCCAAGCTTTCTTT. It codes for CASLDTQAFF.

This clone was observed a handful of times. This chain joins TRBV2 and TRBJ2-2; TRBD1 matches 9 bases. CDR1 is SNHLY and CDR2 is FYNNEI in the germline V gene. J lost 2 bases, V lost 6 bases, and 7 bases had no gene match. The CDR3 extends over 16 amino acids. CDR3 protein: CASRLDRGLNTGELFF. The CDR3, as DNA: TGTGCCAGCAGGCTGGACAGGGGACTCAACACCGGGGAGCTGTTTTTT.

The rearrangement joins TRBV9 to TRBJ1-4, with D possibly TRBD1 on 5 matching bases. Trimming removed 3 bases from V and 7 bases from J, with 13 bases in between. This CDR3 is built from 14 residues. Germline CDR1 reads SGDLS; CDR2 reads YYNGEE. CDR3 sequence (DNA): TGTGCCAGCAGCGCCAGTGGGAGGGGTGAAAAACTGTTTTTT. Translating it yields CASSASGRGEKLFF.

J is TRBJ1-6 and V is TRBV28; D perhaps matches TRBD1 (6 bases). V lost 2 bases and J 0 bases, leaving 8 bases between the germline ends. Germline V gene sequence: CDR1 MDHEN, CDR2 SYDVKM. This CDR3 has 16 amino acids. CDR3 residues: CASSLTGSSYNSPLHF. CDR3 nucleotides: TGTGCCAGCAGTTTAACAGGGAGCTCCTATAATTCACCCCTCCACTTT. The full variable domain, in which reference TRBV28 and TRBJ1-6 provide the parts outside the CDR3, is DVKVTQSSRYLVKRTGEKVFLECVQDMDHENMFWYRQDPGLGLRLIYFSYDVKMKEKGDIPEGYSVSREKKERFSLILESASTNQTSMYLCASSLTGSSYNSPLHFGNGTRLTVT.

V and J are TRBV5-4 and TRBJ2-7; 7 bases match TRBD2. Germline trimming cut 2 bases from V and 0 bases from J; bases unmatched to any gene: 5. CDR3 length: 15 amino acids. The germline V gene has CDR1 SGHNT and CDR2 YYREEE (reference sequence). Written as DNA, the CDR3 is TGTGCCAGCAGCTTCGGCGGGGGTAGCTCCTACGAGCAGTACGTC. As protein: CASSFGGGSSYEQYV.

The chain couples TRBV11-1 to TRBJ2-7; D may be TRBD1 (5 bases). The germline V and J ends were trimmed by 5 bases and 0 bases, with 11 bases remaining between them. This CDR3 contains 14 residues. The V gene's germline CDR1 is SGHAT and CDR2 FQDESV (reference sequence). In nucleotides, the CDR3 is TGTGCCAGCAGCCCAGACAGATTCTCCTACGAGCAGTACTTC. Protein: CASSPDRFSYEQYF.